Listed below are T cell receptor beta chains from one sample, sequenced in a study of neurological immune-mediated disorders. In TCRdb, the 5' RACE reads were re-called with MiXCR into one record per CDR3 protein. The sample has more than 50,000 distinct CDR3 sequences; roughly 11% are singletons. Sample: PBMCs. The receptors shown here come from a man aged 60-69 years in good health. The CDR3 runs from the conserved cysteine through the conserved F or W. D genes are given only for firm matches. Where a row states a size, it is once, few, many or the class of an expanded clone; other rows omit it.

cdr3_aa: CASRNGTANNEQFF
cdr3_nt: TGCGCCAGCAGGAACGGGACAGCAAACAATGAGCAGTTCTTC
d_call: TRBD1
j_call: TRBJ2-1
clone_size: many
v_call: TRBV5-1

cdr3_aa: CSAPDQNTGELFF
cdr3_nt: TGCAGTGCCCCGGACCAGAACACCGGGGAGCTGTTTTTT
d_call: -
j_call: TRBJ2-2
clone_size: many
v_call: TRBV20-1

cdr3_aa: CASTLLGGGLPGTDTQYF
cdr3_nt: TGTGCCAGCACCTTGTTGGGCGGGGGGCTTCCAGGCACAGATACGCAGTATTTT
d_call: TRBD2
j_call: TRBJ2-3
clone_size: many
v_call: TRBV28

cdr3_aa: CASSLWGNNEQFF
cdr3_nt: TGTGCCAGCAGCTTGTGGGGGAACAATGAGCAGTTCTTC
d_call: -
j_call: TRBJ2-1
clone_size: many
v_call: TRBV5-5

cdr3_aa: CASSQMLGTGELFF
cdr3_nt: TGTGCCAGCAGCCAAATGTTAGGAACCGGGGAGCTGTTTTTT
d_call: -
j_call: TRBJ2-2
clone_size: many
v_call: TRBV7-2

cdr3_aa: CASSLDGDYNEQFF
cdr3_nt: TGCGCCAGCAGCTTGGACGGGGACTACAATGAGCAGTTCTTC
d_call: -
j_call: TRBJ2-1
clone_size: many
v_call: TRBV5-1

cdr3_aa: CSVEGTPSPDTQYF
cdr3_nt: TGCAGCGTTGAAGGGACTCCAAGTCCAGATACGCAGTATTTT
d_call: -
j_call: TRBJ2-3
clone_size: many
v_call: TRBV29-1

cdr3_aa: CASSLAEGQPLWF
cdr3_nt: TGTGCCAGCAGCTTAGCGGAGGGACAGCCTCTCTGGTTT
d_call: TRBD1
j_call: TRBJ1-5
clone_size: many
v_call: TRBV7-2

cdr3_aa: CASSFFGGETQYF
cdr3_nt: TGTGCCAGCAGCTTTTTTGGGGGAGAGACCCAGTACTTC
d_call: -
j_call: TRBJ2-5
clone_size: -
v_call: TRBV2

cdr3_aa: CASSLIGEAFF
cdr3_nt: TGTGCCAGCAGCTTAATAGGTGAAGCTTTCTTT
d_call: -
j_call: TRBJ1-1
clone_size: many
v_call: TRBV7-2

cdr3_aa: CASSRGSPGSGNTIYF
cdr3_nt: TGTGCCAGCAGTCGGGGCAGTCCCGGCTCTGGAAACACCATATATTTT
d_call: -
j_call: TRBJ1-3
clone_size: many
v_call: TRBV6-5

cdr3_aa: CSATPGAGNQPQHF
cdr3_nt: TGCAGTGCTACCCCGGGGGCGGGCAATCAGCCCCAGCATTTT
d_call: -
j_call: TRBJ1-5
clone_size: many
v_call: TRBV20-1

cdr3_aa: CASRTWDSSNEQFF
cdr3_nt: TGTGCCAGCAGAACATGGGACAGCTCCAATGAGCAGTTCTTC
d_call: TRBD1
j_call: TRBJ2-1
clone_size: many
v_call: TRBV2

cdr3_aa: CASSPDRLRSEETQYF
cdr3_nt: TGTGCCAGCAGCCCAGACAGACTCCGTTCTGAAGAGACCCAGTACTTC
d_call: -
j_call: TRBJ2-5
clone_size: many
v_call: TRBV7-3

cdr3_aa: CASSWGTGRGATDTQYF
cdr3_nt: TGCGCCAGCAGCTGGGGGACAGGTCGAGGGGCCACAGATACGCAGTATTTT
d_call: TRBD1
j_call: TRBJ2-3
clone_size: many
v_call: TRBV5-1

cdr3_aa: CASSRQGRGVQDTQYF
cdr3_nt: TGCGCCAGCAGCCGGCAGGGAAGGGGAGTTCAAGATACGCAGTATTTT
d_call: -
j_call: TRBJ2-3
clone_size: few
v_call: TRBV4-1

cdr3_aa: CASSFLLVSGGARETQYF
cdr3_nt: TGTGCCAGCAGCTTCCTTCTCGTCAGCGGGGGGGCCCGCGAGACCCAGTACTTC
d_call: TRBD2
j_call: TRBJ2-5
clone_size: many
v_call: TRBV5-6

cdr3_aa: CATLSLKRGQETQYF
cdr3_nt: TGTGCCACCCTATCACTGAAGCGGGGGCAAGAGACCCAGTACTTC
d_call: TRBD2
j_call: TRBJ2-5
clone_size: -
v_call: TRBV6-4

cdr3_aa: CASSLGNDHNEQFF
cdr3_nt: TGCGCCAGCAGCTTGGGCAACGACCACAATGAGCAGTTCTTC
d_call: -
j_call: TRBJ2-1
clone_size: many
v_call: TRBV5-1

cdr3_aa: CSVEGMGYTF
cdr3_nt: TGCAGCGTTGAAGGGATGGGCTACACCTTC
d_call: -
j_call: TRBJ1-2
clone_size: many
v_call: TRBV29-1

cdr3_aa: CSPITVSADTQYF
cdr3_nt: TGCAGCCCCATCACTGTGTCGGCAGATACGCAGTATTTT
d_call: -
j_call: TRBJ2-3
clone_size: many
v_call: TRBV29-1

cdr3_aa: CASSLGQDEQYF
cdr3_nt: TGTGCCAGCAGCTTGGGTCAGGACGAGCAGTACTTC
d_call: -
j_call: TRBJ2-7
clone_size: many
v_call: TRBV5-6

cdr3_aa: CASISGSSNEQFF
cdr3_nt: TGTGCCAGTATTAGCGGCAGTAGCAATGAGCAGTTCTTC
d_call: -
j_call: TRBJ2-1
clone_size: many
v_call: TRBV19

cdr3_aa: CASSSGTGTGEQFF
cdr3_nt: TGTGCCAGCAGCTCGGGGACAGGAACCGGTGAGCAGTTCTTC
d_call: TRBD1
j_call: TRBJ2-1
clone_size: many
v_call: TRBV7-9

cdr3_aa: CASSLMVGNYGYTF
cdr3_nt: TGTGCCAGCAGTTTGATGGTTGGGAACTATGGCTACACCTTC
d_call: -
j_call: TRBJ1-2
clone_size: many
v_call: TRBV28

cdr3_aa: CASSNHNTEAFF
cdr3_nt: TGTGCCAGCAGCAACCATAACACTGAAGCTTTCTTT
d_call: -
j_call: TRBJ1-1
clone_size: many
v_call: TRBV7-6

cdr3_aa: CASSLVPGQGSEQYF
cdr3_nt: TGTGCCAGCAGTTTAGTCCCCGGACAGGGAAGCGAGCAGTACTTC
d_call: TRBD1
j_call: TRBJ2-7
clone_size: many
v_call: TRBV27

cdr3_aa: CASSKIPPGTGGPHITQYF
cdr3_nt: TGTGCCAGCAGCAAAATACCACCCGGGACAGGGGGTCCCCATATTACGCAGTATTTT
d_call: -
j_call: TRBJ2-3
clone_size: many
v_call: TRBV21-1

cdr3_aa: CASSFNRDYEQYF
cdr3_nt: TGCGCCAGCAGCTTTAACCGAGACTACGAGCAGTACTTC
d_call: -
j_call: TRBJ2-7
clone_size: many
v_call: TRBV5-1

cdr3_aa: CASTQQGLKGGYTF
cdr3_nt: TGTGCCAGCACCCAACAGGGACTCAAGGGTGGCTACACCTTC
d_call: -
j_call: TRBJ1-2
clone_size: many
v_call: TRBV12-3/TRBV12-4

cdr3_aa: CASSPTSSSYEQYF
cdr3_nt: TGTGCCAGCAGCCCGACATCAAGCTCCTACGAGCAGTACTTC
d_call: -
j_call: TRBJ2-7
clone_size: many
v_call: TRBV7-2

cdr3_aa: CSARDDRANYGYTF
cdr3_nt: TGCAGTGCTAGAGATGACAGGGCAAACTATGGCTACACCTTC
d_call: TRBD1
j_call: TRBJ1-2
clone_size: many
v_call: TRBV20-1

cdr3_aa: CASSPDSQGMGNQPQHF
cdr3_nt: TGTGCCAGCTCACCCGACTCTCAGGGAATGGGCAATCAGCCCCAGCATTTT
d_call: -
j_call: TRBJ1-5
clone_size: -
v_call: TRBV18

cdr3_aa: CASSSGFPNEKLFF
cdr3_nt: TGTGCCAGCAGTTCAGGGTTCCCTAATGAAAAACTGTTTTTT
d_call: -
j_call: TRBJ1-4
clone_size: -
v_call: TRBV28

cdr3_aa: CASSLSGIPRTGSNVLTF
cdr3_nt: TGTGCCAGCAGTTTATCAGGGATCCCCCGCACGGGTTCCAACGTCCTGACTTTC
d_call: -
j_call: TRBJ2-6
clone_size: many
v_call: TRBV28

cdr3_aa: CSARVYARGLWDTEAFF
cdr3_nt: TGCAGTGCTAGAGTTTACGCCAGGGGGCTTTGGGACACTGAAGCTTTCTTT
d_call: TRBD1
j_call: TRBJ1-1
clone_size: many
v_call: TRBV20-1

cdr3_aa: CASSLAGRTETEAFF
cdr3_nt: TGCGCCAGCAGCTTGGCCGGCAGGACGGAAACTGAAGCTTTCTTT
d_call: -
j_call: TRBJ1-1
clone_size: -
v_call: TRBV5-1

cdr3_aa: CASSLGFRDRTEAFF
cdr3_nt: TGCGCCAGCAGCTTGGGGTTCAGGGATCGCACTGAAGCTTTCTTT
d_call: -
j_call: TRBJ1-1
clone_size: many
v_call: TRBV5-1

cdr3_aa: CASSFGAQNTEAFF
cdr3_nt: TGTGCCAGCAGCTTCGGGGCCCAGAACACTGAAGCTTTCTTT
d_call: -
j_call: TRBJ1-1
clone_size: many
v_call: TRBV7-2

cdr3_aa: CASSPRLASDTQYF
cdr3_nt: TGTGCCAGCAGCCCCCGACTAGCTTCAGATACGCAGTATTTT
d_call: TRBD2
j_call: TRBJ2-3
clone_size: many
v_call: TRBV7-2

cdr3_aa: CASSPPGTGANVLTF
cdr3_nt: TGTGCCAGCAGTCCACCAGGGACTGGGGCCAACGTCCTGACTTTC
d_call: -
j_call: TRBJ2-6
clone_size: many
v_call: TRBV28

cdr3_aa: CATGGPGRNEQFF
cdr3_nt: TGTGCCACGGGGGGACCGGGGCGAAATGAGCAGTTCTTC
d_call: TRBD2
j_call: TRBJ2-1
clone_size: many
v_call: TRBV6-2/TRBV6-3

cdr3_aa: CASSDGTGLNYEQYF
cdr3_nt: TGCGCCAGCAGCGACGGGACAGGGTTGAACTACGAGCAGTACTTC
d_call: TRBD1
j_call: TRBJ2-7
clone_size: many
v_call: TRBV5-1

cdr3_aa: CSARRRATEAFF
cdr3_nt: TGCAGTGCCCGACGGAGGGCCACTGAAGCTTTCTTT
d_call: -
j_call: TRBJ1-1
clone_size: -
v_call: TRBV20-1

cdr3_aa: CASSVSGAYTGELFF
cdr3_nt: TGTGCCTCCTCGGTTAGCGGGGCATATACCGGGGAGCTGTTTTTT
d_call: TRBD2
j_call: TRBJ2-2
clone_size: -
v_call: TRBV7-6

cdr3_aa: CASSHGLAGPNTGELFF
cdr3_nt: TGCGCCAGCAGCCACGGACTAGCGGGGCCGAACACCGGGGAGCTGTTTTTT
d_call: TRBD2
j_call: TRBJ2-2
clone_size: many
v_call: TRBV5-1

cdr3_aa: CASSQEAGANTDTQYF
cdr3_nt: TGCGCCAGCAGCCAAGAAGCGGGGGCTAACACAGATACGCAGTATTTT
d_call: TRBD2
j_call: TRBJ2-3
clone_size: few
v_call: TRBV4-3

cdr3_aa: CASRAPTGLIYEQYF
cdr3_nt: TGTGCCAGCCGAGCCCCGACAGGGCTAATCTACGAGCAGTACTTC
d_call: TRBD1
j_call: TRBJ2-7
clone_size: few
v_call: TRBV6-1

cdr3_aa: CADGSGAGDEQFF
cdr3_nt: TGTGCGGACGGGAGTGGGGCGGGGGATGAGCAGTTCTTC
d_call: -
j_call: TRBJ2-1
clone_size: -
v_call: TRBV12-2

cdr3_aa: CASSYYRGKNTEAFF
cdr3_nt: TGCGCCAGCAGCTACTACAGGGGGAAGAACACTGAAGCTTTCTTT
d_call: TRBD1
j_call: TRBJ1-1
clone_size: many
v_call: TRBV5-1

cdr3_aa: CASRPGEAPNYGYTF
cdr3_nt: TGTGCCAGCCGCCCGGGCGAGGCCCCTAACTATGGCTACACCTTC
d_call: -
j_call: TRBJ1-2
clone_size: -
v_call: TRBV18

cdr3_aa: CASSSSTGLDFEKLFF
cdr3_nt: TGTGCCAGCAGCTCTTCGACAGGGTTGGATTTTGAAAAACTGTTTTTT
d_call: TRBD1
j_call: TRBJ1-4
clone_size: many
v_call: TRBV7-2

cdr3_aa: CASSDLANTETQYF
cdr3_nt: TGTGCCAGCAGCGATCTAGCGAACACAGAGACCCAGTACTTC
d_call: -
j_call: TRBJ2-5
clone_size: many
v_call: TRBV7-9